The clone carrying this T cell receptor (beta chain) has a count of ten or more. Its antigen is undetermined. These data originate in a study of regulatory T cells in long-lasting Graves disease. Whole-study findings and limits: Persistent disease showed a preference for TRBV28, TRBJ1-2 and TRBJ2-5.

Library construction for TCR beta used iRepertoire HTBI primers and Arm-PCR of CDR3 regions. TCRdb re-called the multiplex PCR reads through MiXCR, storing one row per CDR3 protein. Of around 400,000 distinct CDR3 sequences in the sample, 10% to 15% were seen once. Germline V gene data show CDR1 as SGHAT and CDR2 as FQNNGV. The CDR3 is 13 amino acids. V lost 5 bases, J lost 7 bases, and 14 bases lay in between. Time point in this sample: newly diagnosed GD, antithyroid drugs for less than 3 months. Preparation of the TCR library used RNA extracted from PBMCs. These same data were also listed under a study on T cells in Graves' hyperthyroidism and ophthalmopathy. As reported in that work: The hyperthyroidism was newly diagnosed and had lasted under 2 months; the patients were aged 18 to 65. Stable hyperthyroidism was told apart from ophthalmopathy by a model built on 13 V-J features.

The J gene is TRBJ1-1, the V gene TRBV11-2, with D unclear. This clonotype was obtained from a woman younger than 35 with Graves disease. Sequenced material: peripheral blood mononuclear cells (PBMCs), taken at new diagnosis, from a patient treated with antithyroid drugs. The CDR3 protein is CASSPIADLEAFF. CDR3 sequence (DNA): TGTGCCAGCAGCCCCATCGCGGATCTTGAAGCTTTCTTT.